The 14 T cell receptor beta chains below all came from one sample that was sequenced in a study of blood T cell repertoires in COVID-19. The table came from immunoSEQ multiplex PCR; TCRdb's copy has only in-frame clones and leaves some out. The profile covers 250,000 to 350,000 clones, with approximately 88% appearing a single time and more than 6.5% taken by the ten largest. The sequencing sample was made of peripheral blood. The receptors originated from a woman aged 25 to 39 who had recovered from COVID-19.

The chain links TRBV28 to TRBJ2-7; 12 bases match TRBD1. Germline lookup yields CDR1 MDHEN and CDR2 SYDVKM. The CDR3 is made up of 16 amino acids. V lost 3 bases to trimming and J lost 5 bases; unmatched junction nucleotides: 8. CDR3 DNA: TGTGCCAGCAGTTTTACCCTCGGGACAGGGGGCCACGAGCAGTACTTC. Residues: CASSFTLGTGGHEQYF.

The rearrangement uses TRBV2 and TRBJ2-3; D is perhaps TRBD1 (5 bases). Germline V gene lookup returns CDR1 SNHLY and CDR2 FYNNEI. The CDR3 has 15 residues. The V end was cut by 6 bases, the J end by 3 bases, with 16 bases between. The CDR3 DNA sequence: TGTGCCAGCAGCGAAAGGGGCGTCCTAACAGATACGCAGTATTTT. It codes for CASSERGVLTDTQYF.

V and J are TRBV7-2 and TRBJ2-1; D is undetermined. This CDR3 has 12 amino acids. Germline loops: CDR1 SGHTA, CDR2 FQGNSA. The V and J ends lost 2 bases and 10 bases respectively, with 9 bases between them. CDR3 in DNA: TGTGCCAGCAGCTTATCAGAAATAGAGCAGTTCTTC. It codes for CASSLSEIEQFF.

V usage is TRBV23-1 and J usage is TRBJ1-5; perhaps TRBD1 as D (6 bases). TRBV23-1 is an ORF; its function is uncertain. Trimming stripped 4 bases from V and 3 bases from J, with 19 bases between. This CDR3 is 17 amino acids long. The CDR3 DNA follows: TGCGCCAGCAGTCCGACTCCACAGACAGGAGACAATCAGCCCCAGCATTTT. The encoded protein is CASSPTPQTGDNQPQHF.

This clone was observed a few times. The chain combines TRBV24-1 with TRBJ2-1; 13 bases agree with TRBD2. There are 16 residues in the CDR3. The J segment lost 9 bases and the V segment lost 0 bases, leaving 4 bases of the junction unmatched. Germline V gene sequence: CDR1 KGHDR, CDR2 SFDVKD. In nucleotides, the CDR3 is TGTGCCACCAGTGATTTGCACTGGACTAGCGGGGGTGAGCAGTTCTTC. This gives the protein CATSDLHWTSGGEQFF.

This clone showed up just once. This CDR3 is CASSLGTGSNRYEQYF. The DNA of the CDR3 is TGTGCCAGCAGCTTAGGCACAGGGAGTAATCGCTACGAGCAGTACTTC. The chain has TRBV11-3 and TRBJ2-7, with D perhaps TRBD1 (6 bases). Trimming shortened V by 1 base and J by 3 bases, and 16 bases separated the two germline ends. Germline V gene sequence: CDR1 SGHNT, CDR2 YENEEA. The CDR3 sequence is 16 residues long.

This chain uses TRBV2 with TRBJ1-1, with D perhaps TRBD1 (6 bases). The V end lost 6 bases, the J end lost 4 bases, and 12 bases lay between the germline ends. CDR1 is SNHLY and CDR2 is FYNNEI in the germline V gene. CDR3 length equals 13 residues. The CDR3 sequence is CASRTGTLTEAFF. The CDR3 DNA follows: TGTGCCAGCAGGACCGGGACACTCACTGAAGCTTTCTTT.

The chain joins TRBV19 to TRBJ1-5, with 8 bases lining up with TRBD1. Trimming removed 10 bases from V and 5 bases from J; junction bases left unmatched: 7. This CDR3 is 13 amino acids long. The germline V gene encodes CDR1 LNHDA and CDR2 SQIVND (reference sequence). The DNA for the CDR3 is TGTGCCACTAATCGACAGGGGCATCAGCCCCAGCATTTT. Translated: CATNRQGHQPQHF.

This chain uses TRBV6-5 with TRBJ2-5; D possibly corresponds to TRBD2 (6 bases). CDR1 is MNHEY, CDR2 SVGAGI, per germline. The CDR3 length is 14 residues. V was trimmed by 8 bases and J by 0 bases, leaving 13 bases between them. CDR3 DNA: TGTGCCAGCCAGGGAGGTCCCGACCAAGAGACCCAGTACTTC. Amino acids: CASQGGPDQETQYF.

This chain joins TRBV5-1 and TRBJ1-1; 8 nucleotides agree with TRBD1. The CDR3 extends over 14 amino acids. CDR1 SGHRS and CDR2 YFSETQ come from the germline V gene. J was trimmed by 1 base and V by 4 bases; bases with no gene match: 3. CDR3 residues: CASSQDRANTEAFF. Written as DNA, the CDR3 is TGCGCCAGCAGCCAGGACAGGGCGAACACTGAAGCTTTCTTT. The full variable domain, rest sourced from reference TRBV5-1 and TRBJ1-1, is KAGVTQTPRYLIKTRGQQVTLSCSPISGHRSVSWYQQTPGQGLQFLFEYFSETQRNKGNFPGRFSGRQFSNSRSEMNVSTLELGDSALYLCASSQDRANTEAFFGQGTRLTVV.

This sequence joins TRBV6-1 and TRBJ2-7; 12 bases agree with TRBD1. This CDR3 contains 15 residues. Trimming took 2 bases from V and 7 from J; bases not matched to a gene: 6. Per germline, CDR1 MNHNS and CDR2 SASEGT. The DNA of the CDR3 is TGTGCCAGCAGTGAAACCGGGACAGGGGGCAGTGAGCAGTACTTC. Its translation is CASSETGTGGSEQYF.

J is TRBJ2-7 and V is TRBV14; 7 bases are shared with TRBD1. The CDR3 spans 15 residues. The germline gives CDR1 SGHDN, CDR2 FVKESK. The junction had 7 bases not matched to a gene; V was cut back by 0 bases and J by 5 bases. The CDR3 sequence: CASSQDLRGRNEQYF. CDR3 in DNA: TGTGCCAGCAGCCAAGATCTTAGGGGGCGGAACGAGCAGTACTTC.

This sequence joins TRBV4-3 and TRBJ2-3, with D tentatively TRBD1 (6 bases). Trimming shortened V by 0 bases and J by 1 base, and 14 bases separated the two germline ends. The CDR3 is 17 residues long. The V gene's germline CDR1 is LGHNA and CDR2 YSLEER. The CDR3 nucleotides read TGCGCCAGCAGCCAAGATTCGGGTGGGACACGCACAGATACGCAGTATTTT. Translating it yields CASSQDSGGTRTDTQYF.

CDR3 protein: CATGQGAFGYTF. CDR3 nucleotide sequence: TGTGCCACGGGACAGGGGGCTTTTGGCTACACCTTC. V is TRBV2 and J is TRBJ1-2; 12 positions match TRBD1. Germline V lookup: CDR1 SNHLY, CDR2 FYNNEI. V gave up 10 bases and J gave up 7 bases; unmatched junction bases: 4. This CDR3 region has 12 residues. Looking up the rest from reference TRBV2 and TRBJ1-2 gives the full variable domain: EPEVTQTPSHQVTQMGQEVILRCVPISNHLYFYWYRQILGQKVEFLVSFYNNEISEKSEIFDDQFSVERPDGSNFTLKIRSTKLEDSAMYFCATGQGAFGYTFGSGTRLTVV.